These T cell receptor beta chains were read from a single sample in a study of OX40 agonist ivuxolimab in advanced cancers. Here immunoSEQ multiplex PCR was the method, and the copy in TCRdb shows in-frame clones only, minus some. The sample includes about 83,000 clones, 85% of them seen just once. The specimen was CD4+ or CD8+ T cells sorted from blood, collected in a trial of the OX40 agonist ivuxolimab. The receptor set was obtained from an adult with an advanced solid tumor such as melanoma, head and neck, liver or kidney cancer. CDR3s include the opening cysteine and the closing phenylalanine or tryptophan. The D gene is left open where the match is weak. Rows may omit the clone size; those that give it use once, few, many or a size class.

j_call,d_call,v_call,clone_size,cdr3_aa,cdr3_nt
TRBJ1-1,-,TRBV19,once,CASSIDRGATEAFF,TGTGCCAGTAGTATAGATCGCGGGGCCACTGAAGCTTTCTTT
TRBJ2-1,TRBD2,TRBV9,-,CATPGGAAYNEQFF,TGTGCCACCCCGGGAGGAGCTGCCTACAATGAGCAGTTCTTC
TRBJ1-4,TRBD1,TRBV18,-,CASSGTADEKLFF,TGTGCCAGCTCAGGGACAGCGGATGAAAAACTGTTTTTT
TRBJ1-6,TRBD1,TRBV30,-,CAWSQRQGAYSPLHF,TGTGCCTGGAGCCAGAGACAGGGGGCGTACTCACCCCTCCACTTT
TRBJ1-4,-,TRBV30,-,CAWSVQGKLFF,TGTGCCTGGAGTGTACAGGGAAAACTGTTTTTT
TRBJ2-3,-,TRBV2,-,CASSPTTDTQYF,TGTGCCAGCAGTCCCACCACAGATACGCAGTATTTT
TRBJ1-2,TRBD1,TRBV29-1,-,CSVGGQGGYGYTF,TGCAGCGTTGGCGGACAGGGCGGCTATGGCTACACCTTC
TRBJ1-2,-,TRBV29-1,-,CSVGGLRYGYTF,TGCAGCGTCGGGGGGCTTAGGTATGGCTACACCTTC
TRBJ2-3,-,TRBV5-6,-,CASSLRGVIDTQYF,TGTGCCAGCAGCTTAAGAGGTGTCATAGATACGCAGTATTTT
TRBJ2-3,-,TRBV18,-,CASSRGPDTDTQYF,TGTGCCAGCTCACGAGGTCCCGACACAGATACGCAGTATTTT
TRBJ1-5,TRBD1,TRBV30,-,CAWTAQSGGQPQHF,TGTGCCTGGACCGCTCAGTCAGGGGGTCAGCCCCAGCATTTT
TRBJ1-2,-,TRBV18,-,CASSPDGNYGYTF,TGTGCCAGCTCACCTGACGGGAACTATGGCTACACCTTC
TRBJ2-1,-,TRBV12-5,-,CASGGGGSYNEQFF,TGTGCTAGTGGGGGAGGTGGCTCCTACAATGAGCAGTTCTTC
TRBJ1-5,-,TRBV19,once,CASRVGDARDQPQHF,TGTGCCAGTAGGGTAGGGGATGCCCGAGATCAGCCCCAGCATTTT
TRBJ2-5,-,TRBV18,few,CASSPPGAGETQYF,TGTGCCAGCTCACCTCCGGGGGCAGGAGAGACCCAGTACTTC
TRBJ2-2,-,TRBV9,-,CASSVDYSPNTGELFF,TGTGCCAGCAGCGTAGATTACAGCCCGAACACCGGGGAGCTGTTTTTT
TRBJ2-7,-,TRBV7-2,-,CASSPDFYEQYF,TGTGCCAGCAGCCCTGACTTCTACGAGCAGTACTTC
TRBJ1-2,-,TRBV9,-,CASSGGSGYTF,TGTGCCAGCAGCGGGGGAAGTGGCTACACCTTC
TRBJ1-1,-,TRBV4-2,-,CVSSQDWGPETEAFF,TGTGTCAGCAGCCAAGATTGGGGGCCGGAGACTGAAGCTTTCTTT
TRBJ2-7,-,TRBV19,-,CASSIRWGGGPYEQYF,TGTGCCAGTAGTATACGGTGGGGAGGGGGCCCCTACGAGCAGTACTTC
TRBJ1-5,-,TRBV5-6,-,CASSAGRGKGPQHF,TGTGCCAGCAGCGCGGGACGGGGGAAGGGGCCCCAGCATTTT
TRBJ2-7,-,TRBV5-4,-,CASSLQGPSYEQYF,TGTGCCAGCAGCCTCCAGGGTCCGTCCTACGAGCAGTACTTC
TRBJ1-3,-,TRBV30,once,CAWSVLGGGGNTIYF,TGTGCCTGGAGTGTACTAGGGGGGGGAGGAAACACCATATATTTT
TRBJ1-1,TRBD1,TRBV30,few,CAWSAGQGPDEVF,TGTGCCTGGAGTGCCGGACAGGGTCCTGATGAAGTCTTT
TRBJ2-7,-,TRBV10-3,-,CAISVRDKTYEQYF,TGTGCCATCAGCGTCCGGGACAAAACCTACGAGCAGTACTTC
TRBJ1-5,-,TRBV21-1,-,CASSKEASFSNQPQHF,TGTGCCAGCAGCAAAGAGGCCTCCTTTAGCAATCAGCCCCAGCATTTT
TRBJ1-1,-,TRBV6-1,-,CASEQGRTEAFF,TGTGCCAGCGAGCAGGGGCGCACTGAAGCTTTCTTT
TRBJ1-6,-,TRBV7-6,-,CASSPTGLLNSPLHF,TGTGCCAGCAGCCCCACCGGGCTTCTGAATTCACCCCTCCACTTT
TRBJ1-2,-,TRBV30,-,CAWMYRRLGYGYTF,TGTGCCTGGATGTACAGGCGTTTGGGCTATGGCTACACCTTC
TRBJ2-5,TRBD2,TRBV11-2,-,CASSLDKELAGQETQYF,TGTGCCAGCAGCTTAGATAAGGAGCTAGCGGGGCAAGAGACCCAGTACTTC
TRBJ1-2,-,TRBV7-9,-,CASSLDMVRPAYGYTF,TGTGCCAGCAGCTTAGATATGGTCAGGCCCGCTTATGGCTACACCTTC
TRBJ2-7,-,TRBV23-1,-,CASSQWTDRDYEQYF,TGCGCCAGCAGTCAATGGACGGACCGAGACTACGAGCAGTACTTC
TRBJ2-7,-,TRBV5-8,-,CASSSRDRYEQYF,TGTGCCAGCAGCTCCCGGGACCGCTACGAGCAGTACTTC
TRBJ1-5,-,TRBV30,-,CAWGAQDQPQHF,TGTGCCTGGGGCGCCCAAGATCAGCCCCAGCATTTT
TRBJ1-1,-,TRBV7-3,-,CASSLMPNTEAFF,TGTGCCAGCAGCTTAATGCCGAACACTGAAGCTTTCTTT
TRBJ2-7,-,TRBV10-2,-,CASSELGRSSYEQYF,TGCGCCAGCAGTGAATTAGGACGGAGCTCCTACGAGCAGTACTTC